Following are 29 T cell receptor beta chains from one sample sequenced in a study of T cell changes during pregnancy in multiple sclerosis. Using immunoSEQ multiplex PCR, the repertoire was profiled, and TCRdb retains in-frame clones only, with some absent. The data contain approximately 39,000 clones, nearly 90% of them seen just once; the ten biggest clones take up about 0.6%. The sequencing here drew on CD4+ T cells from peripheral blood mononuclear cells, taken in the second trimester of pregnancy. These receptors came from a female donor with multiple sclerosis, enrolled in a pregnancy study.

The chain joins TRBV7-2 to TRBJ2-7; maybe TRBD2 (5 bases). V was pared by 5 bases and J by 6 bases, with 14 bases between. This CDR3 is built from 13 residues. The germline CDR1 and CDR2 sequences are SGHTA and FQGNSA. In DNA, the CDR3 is TGTGCCAGCAGCGTATCTAATCGGGGCGAGCAGTACTTC. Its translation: CASSVSNRGEQYF.

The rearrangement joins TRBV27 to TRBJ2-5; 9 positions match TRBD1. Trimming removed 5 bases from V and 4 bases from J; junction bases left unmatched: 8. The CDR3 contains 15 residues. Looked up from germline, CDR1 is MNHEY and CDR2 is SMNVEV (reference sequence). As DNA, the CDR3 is TGTGCCAGCAGTCCAACGGACAGGGGTGGAGAGACCCAGTACTTC. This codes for CASSPTDRGGETQYF.

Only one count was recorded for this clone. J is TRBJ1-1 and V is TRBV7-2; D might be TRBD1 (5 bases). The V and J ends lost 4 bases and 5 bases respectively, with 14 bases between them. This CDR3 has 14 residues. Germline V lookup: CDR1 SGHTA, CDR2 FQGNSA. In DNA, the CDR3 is TGTGCCAGCAGCTCCCAGGGTAGTAGGACTGAAGCTTTCTTT. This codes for CASSSQGSRTEAFF. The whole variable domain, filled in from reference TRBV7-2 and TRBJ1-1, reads GAGVSQSPSNKVTEKGKDVELRCDPISGHTALYWYRQSLGQGLEFLIYFQGNSAPDKSGLPSDRFSAERTGGSVSTLTIQRTQQEDSAVYLCASSSQGSRTEAFFGQGTRLTVV.

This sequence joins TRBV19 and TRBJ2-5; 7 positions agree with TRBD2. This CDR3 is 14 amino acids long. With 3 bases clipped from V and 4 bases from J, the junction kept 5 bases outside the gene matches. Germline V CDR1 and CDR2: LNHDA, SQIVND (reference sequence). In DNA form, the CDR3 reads TGTGCCAGTAGTATTCTCGCGGGAGTAGAGACCCAGTACTTC. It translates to CASSILAGVETQYF.

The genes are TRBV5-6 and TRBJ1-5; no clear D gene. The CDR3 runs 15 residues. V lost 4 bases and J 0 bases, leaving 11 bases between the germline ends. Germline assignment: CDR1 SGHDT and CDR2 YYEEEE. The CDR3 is CASSVALNSNQPQHF. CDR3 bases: TGTGCCAGCAGCGTGGCCCTTAATAGCAATCAGCCCCAGCATTTT.

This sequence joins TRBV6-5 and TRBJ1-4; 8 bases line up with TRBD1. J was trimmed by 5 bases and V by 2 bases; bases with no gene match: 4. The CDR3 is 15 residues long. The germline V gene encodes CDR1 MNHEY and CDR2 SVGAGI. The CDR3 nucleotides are TGTGCCAGCAGTTACGGGACAGGAAGGAATGAAAAACTGTTTTTT. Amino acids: CASSYGTGRNEKLFF.

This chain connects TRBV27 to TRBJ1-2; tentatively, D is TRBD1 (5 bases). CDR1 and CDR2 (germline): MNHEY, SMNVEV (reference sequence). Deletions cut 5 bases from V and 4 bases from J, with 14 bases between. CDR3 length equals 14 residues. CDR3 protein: CASSDLDRSYGYTF. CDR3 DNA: TGTGCCAGCAGTGATCTAGACAGATCCTATGGCTACACCTTC.

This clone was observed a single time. This chain's CDR3 is CASSLSQGVSEAFF. CDR3 coding DNA: TGTGCCAGCAGCTTGAGTCAGGGGGTTAGTGAAGCTTTCTTT. This chain links TRBV5-6 with TRBJ1-1, with 7 bases fitting TRBD1. V gave up 1 base and J gave up 7 bases; unmatched junction bases: 7. Germline V CDR1 and CDR2: SGHDT, YYEEEE. CDR3 length: 14 amino acids.

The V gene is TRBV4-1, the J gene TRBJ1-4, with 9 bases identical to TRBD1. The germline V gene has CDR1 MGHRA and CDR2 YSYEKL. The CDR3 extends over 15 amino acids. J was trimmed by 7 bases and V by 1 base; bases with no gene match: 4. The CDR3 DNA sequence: TGCGCCAGCAGCCAAGCCGGGACAGGGTTTGAAAAACTGTTTTTT. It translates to CASSQAGTGFEKLFF.

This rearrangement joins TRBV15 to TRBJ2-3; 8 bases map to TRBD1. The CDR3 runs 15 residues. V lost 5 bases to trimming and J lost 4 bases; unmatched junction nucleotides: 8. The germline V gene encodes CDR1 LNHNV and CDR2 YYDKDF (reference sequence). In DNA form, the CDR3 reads TGTGCCACCAGCGGACGACAGGGGAACCCAGATACGCAGTATTTT. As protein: CATSGRQGNPDTQYF.

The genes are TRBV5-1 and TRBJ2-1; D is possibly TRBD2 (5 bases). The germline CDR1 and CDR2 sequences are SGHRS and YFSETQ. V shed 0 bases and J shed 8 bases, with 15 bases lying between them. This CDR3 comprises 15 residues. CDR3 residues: CASSLVGNDFDEQFF. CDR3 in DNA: TGCGCCAGCAGCTTGGTCGGGAACGATTTCGATGAGCAGTTCTTC.

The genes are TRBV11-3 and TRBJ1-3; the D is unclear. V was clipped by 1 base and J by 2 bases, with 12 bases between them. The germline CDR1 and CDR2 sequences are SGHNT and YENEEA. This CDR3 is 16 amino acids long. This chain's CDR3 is CASSLVGWSAGNTIYF. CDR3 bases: TGTGCCAGCAGCTTAGTTGGTTGGTCAGCTGGAAACACCATATATTTT.

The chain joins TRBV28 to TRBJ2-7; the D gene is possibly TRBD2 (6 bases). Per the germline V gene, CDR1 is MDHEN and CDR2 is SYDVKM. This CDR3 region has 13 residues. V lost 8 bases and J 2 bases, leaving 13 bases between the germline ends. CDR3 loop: CASHRLVPYEQYF. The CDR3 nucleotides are TGTGCCAGCCATAGACTAGTTCCCTACGAGCAGTACTTC. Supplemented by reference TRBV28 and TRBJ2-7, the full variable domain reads DVKVTQSSRYLVKRTGEKVFLECVQDMDHENMFWYRQDPGLGLRLIYFSYDVKMKEKGDIPEGYSVSREKKERFSLILESASTNQTSMYLCASHRLVPYEQYFGPGTRLTVT.

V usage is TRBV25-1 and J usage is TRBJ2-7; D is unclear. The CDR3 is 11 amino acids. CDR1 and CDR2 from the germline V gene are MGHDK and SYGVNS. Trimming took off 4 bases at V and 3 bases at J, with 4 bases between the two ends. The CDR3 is CASSAFYEQYF. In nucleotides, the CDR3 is TGTGCCAGCAGTGCCTTCTACGAGCAGTACTTC.

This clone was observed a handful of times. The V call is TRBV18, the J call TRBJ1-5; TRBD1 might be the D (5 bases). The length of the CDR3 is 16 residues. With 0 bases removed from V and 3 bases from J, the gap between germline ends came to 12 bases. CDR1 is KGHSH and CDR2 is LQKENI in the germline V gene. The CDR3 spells CASSPPSREPNQPQHF. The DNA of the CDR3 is TGTGCCAGCTCACCACCGAGCAGGGAACCCAATCAGCCCCAGCATTTT.

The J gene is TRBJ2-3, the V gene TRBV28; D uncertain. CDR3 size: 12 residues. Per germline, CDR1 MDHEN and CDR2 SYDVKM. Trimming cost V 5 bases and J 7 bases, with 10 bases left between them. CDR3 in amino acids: CASSPQANTQYF. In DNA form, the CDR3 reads TGTGCCAGCAGTCCTCAGGCGAATACGCAGTATTTT.

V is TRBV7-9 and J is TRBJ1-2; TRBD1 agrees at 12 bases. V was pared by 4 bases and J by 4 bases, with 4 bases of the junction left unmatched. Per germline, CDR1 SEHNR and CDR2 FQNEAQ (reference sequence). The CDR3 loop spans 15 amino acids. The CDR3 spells CASSSGQGAIYGYTF. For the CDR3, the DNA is TGTGCCAGCAGCTCGGGACAGGGGGCCATCTATGGCTACACCTTC.

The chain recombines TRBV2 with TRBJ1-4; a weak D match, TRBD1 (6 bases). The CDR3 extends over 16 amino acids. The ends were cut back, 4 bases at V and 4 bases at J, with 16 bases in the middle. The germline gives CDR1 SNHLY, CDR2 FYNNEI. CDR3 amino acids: CASSATRTDGNEKLFF. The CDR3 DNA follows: TGTGCCAGCAGTGCTACTAGGACAGATGGTAATGAAAAACTGTTTTTT.

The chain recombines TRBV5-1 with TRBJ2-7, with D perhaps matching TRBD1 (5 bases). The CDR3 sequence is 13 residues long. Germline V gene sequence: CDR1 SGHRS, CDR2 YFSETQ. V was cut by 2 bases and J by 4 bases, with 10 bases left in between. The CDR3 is CASSFQGQYEQYF. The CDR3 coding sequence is TGCGCCAGCAGCTTTCAGGGCCAGTACGAGCAGTACTTC.

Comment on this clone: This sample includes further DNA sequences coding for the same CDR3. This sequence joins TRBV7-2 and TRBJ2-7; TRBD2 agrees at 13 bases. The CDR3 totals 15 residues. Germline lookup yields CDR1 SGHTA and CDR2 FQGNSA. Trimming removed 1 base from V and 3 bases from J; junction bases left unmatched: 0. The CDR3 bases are TGTGCCAGCAGCTTAGGGACTAGCGGGAGCTACGAGCAGTACTTC. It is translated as CASSLGTSGSYEQYF.

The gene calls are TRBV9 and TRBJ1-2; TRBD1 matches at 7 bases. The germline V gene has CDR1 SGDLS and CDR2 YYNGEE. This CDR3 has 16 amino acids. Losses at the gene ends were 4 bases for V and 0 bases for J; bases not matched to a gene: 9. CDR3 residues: CASSSHPTGSNYGYTF. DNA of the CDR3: TGTGCCAGCAGCTCCCACCCGACAGGGTCTAACTATGGCTACACCTTC. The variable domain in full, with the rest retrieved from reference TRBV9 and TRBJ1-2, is DSGVTQTPKHLITATGQRVTLRCSPRSGDLSVYWYQQSLDQGLQFLIQYYNGEERAKGNILERFSAQQFPDLHSELNLSSLELGDSALYFCASSSHPTGSNYGYTFGSGTRLTVV.

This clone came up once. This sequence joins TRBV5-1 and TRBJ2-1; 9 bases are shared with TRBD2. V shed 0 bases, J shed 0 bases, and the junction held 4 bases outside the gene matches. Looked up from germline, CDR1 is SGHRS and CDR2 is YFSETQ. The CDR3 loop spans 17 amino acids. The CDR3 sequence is CASSLGGSGSSYNEQFF. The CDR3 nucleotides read TGCGCCAGCAGCTTGGGAGGTAGCGGGAGCTCCTACAATGAGCAGTTCTTC.

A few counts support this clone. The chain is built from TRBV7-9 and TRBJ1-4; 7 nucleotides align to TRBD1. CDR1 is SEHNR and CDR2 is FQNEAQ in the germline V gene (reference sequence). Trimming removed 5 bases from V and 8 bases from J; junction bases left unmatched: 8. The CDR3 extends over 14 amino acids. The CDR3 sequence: CASSLRTGGEKLFF. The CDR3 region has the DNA TGTGCCAGCAGCCTCCGGACAGGCGGCGAAAAACTGTTTTTT.

The CDR3 DNA sequence: TGTGCCAGCAGCCGGAGGCGGGAGGACTTCAATGAGCAGTTCTTC. Encoded protein: CASSRRREDFNEQFF. The J gene is TRBJ2-1, the V gene TRBV5-4; 8 bases line up with TRBD2. J gave up 6 bases and V 4 bases, and 9 bases lay outside the gene matches. This CDR3 spans 15 amino acids. Germline CDR1 reads SGHNT; CDR2 reads YYREEE (reference sequence). Based on the CDR3 plus reference TRBV5-4 and TRBJ2-1, the full variable domain is ETGVTQSPTHLIKTRGQQVTLRCSSQSGHNTVSWYQQALGQGPQFIFQYYREEENGRGNFPPRFSGLQFPNYSSELNVNALELDDSALYLCASSRRREDFNEQFFGPGTRLTVL.

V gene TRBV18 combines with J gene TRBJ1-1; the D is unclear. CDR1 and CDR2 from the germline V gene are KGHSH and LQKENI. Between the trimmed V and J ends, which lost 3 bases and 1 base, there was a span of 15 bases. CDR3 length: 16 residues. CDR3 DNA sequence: TGTGCCAGCTCACCCCGGGTGATTTTAGAGAACACTGAAGCTTTCTTT. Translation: CASSPRVILENTEAFF.

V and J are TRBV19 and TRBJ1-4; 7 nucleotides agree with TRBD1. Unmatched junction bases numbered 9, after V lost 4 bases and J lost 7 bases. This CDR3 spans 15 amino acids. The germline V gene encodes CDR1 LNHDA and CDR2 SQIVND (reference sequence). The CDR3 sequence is CASSTGQVSGEKLFF. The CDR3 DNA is TGTGCCAGTAGTACCGGACAGGTTTCTGGTGAAAAACTGTTTTTT.

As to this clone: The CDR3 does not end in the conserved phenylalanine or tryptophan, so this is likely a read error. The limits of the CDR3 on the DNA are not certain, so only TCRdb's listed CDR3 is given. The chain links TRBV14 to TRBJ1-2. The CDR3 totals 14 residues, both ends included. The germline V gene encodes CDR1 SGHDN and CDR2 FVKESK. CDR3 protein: CASSQDLRPTNLEM.

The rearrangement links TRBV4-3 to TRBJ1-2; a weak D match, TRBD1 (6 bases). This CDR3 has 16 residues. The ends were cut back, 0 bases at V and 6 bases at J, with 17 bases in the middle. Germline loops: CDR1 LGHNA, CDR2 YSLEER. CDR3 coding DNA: TGCGCCAGCAGCCAAGAAGTAACAGGGCCCTATGATGGCTACACCTTC. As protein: CASSQEVTGPYDGYTF.

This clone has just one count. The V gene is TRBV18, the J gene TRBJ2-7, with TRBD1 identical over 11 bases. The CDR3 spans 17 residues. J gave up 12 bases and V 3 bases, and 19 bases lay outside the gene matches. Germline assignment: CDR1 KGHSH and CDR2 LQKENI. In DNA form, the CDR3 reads TGTGCCAGCTCACCGACTCCCGGGACAGGGGGTATCATCGGACGGTACTTC. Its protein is CASSPTPGTGGIIGRYF.